The 2 T cell receptor beta chains in this list originate from one sample, sequenced in a study of control samples from healthy donors and cancer patients. Assay used: immunoSEQ multiplex PCR; TCRdb lists only in-frame clones, some missing. The repertoire holds around 95,000 clones, with 85% as singletons. The sequenced sample was blood. These receptors were obtained from a man aged 25-40 years in good health.

This clone was detected once. The V and J genes are TRBV5-4 and TRBJ2-3, with 9 bases aligning to TRBD1. The CDR3 loop spans 16 amino acids. Germline lookup yields CDR1 SGHNT and CDR2 YYREEE (reference sequence). Unmatched junction bases numbered 11, after V lost 5 bases and J lost 4 bases. The CDR3 DNA sequence: TGTGCCAGCAGTAAGAGCGGGACAGGGTTCGCAGATACGCAGTATTTT. This gives the protein CASSKSGTGFADTQYF. Based on the CDR3 plus reference TRBV5-4 and TRBJ2-3, the full variable domain is ETGVTQSPTHLIKTRGQQVTLRCSSQSGHNTVSWYQQALGQGPQFIFQYYREEENGRGNFPPRFSGLQFPNYSSELNVNALELDDSALYLCASSKSGTGFADTQYFGPGTRLTVL.

The CDR3 is CASGDFQETQYF. CDR3 nucleotides: TGTGCCAGCGGGGACTTTCAAGAGACCCAGTACTTC. This rearrangement joins TRBV12-3 or TRBV12-4 to TRBJ2-5; D is perhaps TRBD2 (6 bases). The V and J ends lost 8 bases and 2 bases respectively, with 9 bases between them. The CDR3 contains 12 residues.